This passage covers 20 T cell receptor beta chains from one sample sequenced in a study of blood T cell repertoires in COVID-19. The assay was immunoSEQ multiplex PCR, and TCRdb's table has in-frame clones only and misses some. This table has about 150,000 clones, about 85% appearing once. The sequenced material came from peripheral blood. The receptors were sampled from a man aged 55 to 70 with COVID-19, enrolled during active disease.

V is TRBV7-9 and J is TRBJ1-1, with D possibly TRBD1 on 5 matching bases. This CDR3 spans 14 amino acids. V was pared by 10 bases and J by 3 bases, with 18 bases between. CDR1 SEHNR and CDR2 FQNEAQ come from the germline V gene (reference sequence). The CDR3 DNA reads TGTGCCACCTCAGAAGGCGCAGGGCACACTGAAGCTTTCTTT. This codes for CATSEGAGHTEAFF.

V and J are TRBV30 and TRBJ2-7; tentative D call: TRBD1 (6 bases). Trimming removed 3 bases at V and 5 bases at J, with 11 bases between. The CDR3 runs 12 residues. From germline, CDR1 is GTSNPN and CDR2 SVGIG (reference sequence). CDR3 sequence reads: CAWRTQGHEQYF. CDR3 bases: TGTGCCTGGAGGACACAGGGCCACGAGCAGTACTTC.

The rearrangement links TRBV18 to TRBJ1-6; no reliable D call. Germline V gene lookup returns CDR1 KGHSH and CDR2 LQKENI. The ends were cut back, 3 bases at V and 7 bases at J, with 7 bases in the middle. CDR3 length: 13 amino acids. The CDR3 sequence is CASSPTGNSPLHF. The CDR3 DNA reads TGTGCCAGCTCACCCACGGGGAATTCACCCCTCCACTTT.

This sequence joins TRBV19 and TRBJ1-1, with a possible D match to TRBD1 (6 bases). CDR1 and CDR2 from the germline V gene are LNHDA and SQIVND (reference sequence). The V and J ends lost 3 bases and 4 bases respectively, with 15 bases between them. The CDR3 contains 15 residues. The CDR3 region is CASSMVDSWGTEAFF. The CDR3, as DNA: TGTGCCAGTAGTATGGTGGACAGCTGGGGCACTGAAGCTTTCTTT.

The chain is built from TRBV5-1 and TRBJ2-2; 11 bases map to TRBD2. The CDR3 extends over 20 amino acids. Losses at the gene ends were 0 bases for V and 5 bases for J; bases not matched to a gene: 15. Germline V lookup: CDR1 SGHRS, CDR2 YFSETQ. The CDR3: CASSLVPSLAGGRWTGELFF. The CDR3 bases are TGCGCCAGCAGCTTGGTTCCTTCTTTAGCGGGAGGGCGGTGGACCGGGGAGCTGTTTTTT.

The chain employs TRBV7-3 and TRBJ1-2; 9 bases line up with TRBD1. Trimming cost V 5 bases and J 5 bases; bases outside gene matches: 9. The CDR3 is 15 residues long. Germline V CDR1 and CDR2: SGHTA, FQGTGA. CDR3 amino acids: CASSMTGTGIYGYTF. Written as DNA, the CDR3 is TGTGCCAGCAGCATGACCGGGACAGGGATTTATGGCTACACCTTC. Full variable domain (outside the CDR3, taken from reference TRBV7-3 and TRBJ1-2): GAGVSQTPSNKVTEKGKYVELRCDPISGHTALYWYRQSLGQGPEFLIYFQGTGAADDSGLPNDRFFAVRPEGSVSTLKIQRTERGDSAVYLCASSMTGTGIYGYTFGSGTRLTVV.

The chain uses TRBV11-2 and TRBJ1-1, with TRBD1 matching over 7 bases. Germline loops: CDR1 SGHAT, CDR2 FQNNGV. V was pared by 1 base and J by 8 bases, with 13 bases of the junction left unmatched. The CDR3 sequence is 16 residues long. The CDR3 spells CASSLGSDRAYIEAFF. In DNA, the CDR3 is TGTGCCAGCAGCTTAGGTAGCGACAGGGCTTACATAGAAGCTTTCTTT.

The rearrangement joins TRBV28 to TRBJ2-7; a possible D gene is TRBD1 (6 bases). The CDR3 runs to 13 residues. CDR1 and CDR2 (germline): MDHEN, SYDVKM. The CDR3 sequence is CTTKGTLTYEQYF. Here the CDR3 DNA reads TGTACGACGAAGGGGACACTCACATACGAGCAGTACTTC.

The chain is built from TRBV7-2 and TRBJ1-2; D ambiguous. CDR1 is SGHTA, CDR2 FQGNSA, per germline. The CDR3 extends over 16 amino acids. Between the trimmed V and J ends, which lost 4 bases and 2 bases, there was a span of 17 bases. CDR3 sequence reads: CASSSPIPGRNYGYTF. The CDR3 nucleotides read TGTGCCAGCAGCTCCCCCATCCCGGGTCGCAACTATGGCTACACCTTC.

The V call is TRBV19, the J call TRBJ2-1, with D tentatively TRBD2 (6 bases). Trimming removed 3 bases from V and 8 bases from J, with 11 bases in between. This CDR3 contains 13 residues. The germline CDR1 and CDR2 sequences are LNHDA and SQIVND (reference sequence). The CDR3 spells CASSISGVDEQFF. CDR3 nucleotides: TGTGCCAGTAGTATTTCGGGGGTTGATGAGCAGTTCTTC. Variable domain in full (rest from reference TRBV19 and TRBJ2-1): DGGITQSPKYLFRKEGQNVTLSCEQNLNHDAMYWYRQDPGQGLRLIYYSQIVNDFQKGDIAEGYSVSREKKESFPLTVTSAQKNPTAFYLCASSISGVDEQFFGPGTRLTVL.

This clone occurred a few times. V gene TRBV11-2 combines with J gene TRBJ2-7; the match to TRBD2 covers 9 bases. CDR1 is SGHAT, CDR2 FQNNGV, per germline. The V and J ends lost 0 bases and 2 bases, in that order; junction bases with no gene match: 11. This CDR3 is 18 amino acids long. The CDR3 sequence: CASSLESTAGGSTYEQYF. The CDR3 DNA is TGTGCCAGCAGCTTAGAAAGTACAGCGGGAGGATCCACCTACGAGCAGTACTTC.

V gene TRBV5-6 combines with J gene TRBJ1-1; D ambiguous. Trimming cost V 2 bases and J 5 bases, with 13 bases left between them. This CDR3 contains 14 residues. Germline V lookup: CDR1 SGHDT, CDR2 YYEEEE. DNA for the CDR3: TGTGCCAGCAGCTTCCCTTCAGGATTAACTGAAGCTTTCTTT. Its translation is CASSFPSGLTEAFF.

The chain recombines TRBV15 with TRBJ2-1; 9 nucleotides line up with TRBD1. After removal of 6 bases from V and 1 base from J, the junction contained 10 bases not matched to a gene. There are 17 residues in the CDR3. Germline CDR1 reads LNHNV; CDR2 reads YYDKDF (reference sequence). The CDR3 is CATRREVGTGSYNEQFF. CDR3 DNA: TGTGCCACCAGGCGAGAAGTGGGGACAGGGTCCTACAATGAGCAGTTCTTC.

The rearrangement links TRBV14 to TRBJ1-2; D is ambiguous. The CDR3 runs to 14 residues. Germline loops: CDR1 SGHDN, CDR2 FVKESK. Trimming removed 3 bases from V and 6 bases from J, with 14 bases in between. The CDR3 reads CASSQLSGRDGYTF. The CDR3 nucleotides are TGTGCCAGCAGCCAGCTCTCCGGGAGGGATGGCTACACCTTC.

This clone turned up a few times. The chain uses TRBV3-1 (or the pseudogene TRBV3-2) and TRBJ1-2, with D possibly TRBD1 on 5 matching bases. The V gene lost 2 bases and the J gene lost 7 bases, with 11 bases spanning the gap. This CDR3 comprises 13 residues. Germline V gives CDR1 LGHDT, CDR2 YNNKEL (reference sequence). In DNA form, the CDR3 reads TGTGCCAGCAGCCAAAGGTTGCAGGGTGGCTACACCTTC. This translates into CASSQRLQGGYTF.

A single count supports this clone. This chain connects TRBV12-3 or TRBV12-4 to TRBJ1-1; D is ambiguous. This CDR3 is built from 13 residues. Trimming stripped 4 bases from V and 5 bases from J, with 11 bases between. CDR3 loop: CASSSTRMTEAFF. CDR3 nucleotide sequence: TGTGCCAGCAGTTCTACGCGGATGACTGAAGCTTTCTTT.

The chain is built from TRBV3-1 (or the pseudogene TRBV3-2) and TRBJ1-5; 9 bases are a match to TRBD1. The germline gives CDR1 LGHDT, CDR2 YNNKEL (reference sequence). CDR3 length: 15 residues. V was pared by 1 base and J by 4 bases, with 2 bases of the junction left unmatched. The CDR3 DNA is TGTGCCAGCAGCCAAGGGACAGGGGAGAATCAGCCCCAGCATTTT. Translation: CASSQGTGENQPQHF.

The chain employs TRBV7-3 and TRBJ1-2; D remains ambiguous. The CDR3 runs to 15 residues. CDR1 SGHTA and CDR2 FQGTGA come from the germline V gene. The V and J ends lost 1 base and 4 bases respectively, with 13 bases between them. The CDR3 protein is CASSLNPIEVYGYTF. CDR3 coding DNA: TGTGCCAGCAGCTTAAACCCCATCGAGGTCTATGGCTACACCTTC.

The CDR3 region is CASSFSGGSYEQYF. The CDR3 DNA sequence: TGTGCCAGCAGTTTCAGCGGGGGATCCTACGAGCAGTACTTC. The gene calls are TRBV27 and TRBJ2-7; the match to TRBD2 covers 8 bases. V shed 3 bases, J shed 1 base, and the junction held 2 bases outside the gene matches. The CDR3 consists of 14 residues. Germline CDR1 MNHEY, CDR2 SMNVEV (reference sequence).

On this clone: Other DNA variants within this sample encode the same CDR3. CDR3 region: CASSLVRGTNEKLFF. The CDR3 DNA reads TGTGCCAGCAGCTTAGTAAGGGGGACTAATGAAAAACTGTTTTTT. J is TRBJ1-4 and V is TRBV7-2; possibly TRBD1 for D (6 bases). V lost 1 base, J lost 2 bases, and 8 bases lay in between. The CDR3 covers 15 residues. CDR1 is SGHTA and CDR2 is FQGNSA in the germline V gene.